In this sample, the clone carrying this T cell receptor (beta chain) turned up once. The target antigen is unknown. This sample is drawn from a study of tumor-infiltrating lymphocytes in localized non-small cell lung cancer. Overall study results and limits: Tumors had more T cell infiltration than uninvolved lung, per TCRbeta sequencing and CD3 counts. Different pieces of the same tissue were used for each assay. No link was found between tumor T-cell fraction and recurrence-free survival.

Trimming left V 0 bases short and J 5 bases short, with 8 bases between. CDR1 is SGHDT and CDR2 is YYEEEE in the germline V gene. The CDR3 runs 13 residues. Here immunoSEQ multiplex PCR was the method, and the copy in TCRdb shows in-frame clones only, minus some. The repertoire consists of around 13,000 clones, with around 79% occurring once and the leading ten covering under 15%. This TCR derives from a human donor with non-small cell lung cancer. The V and J genes are TRBV5-6 and TRBJ2-5; no firm D call. Sequencing was done on a sample of lung tumor tissue. CDR3 nucleotides: TGTGCCAGCAGCTTGGACACCCGGGAGACCCAGTACTTC. Translating it yields CASSLDTRETQYF.